Below, 7 T cell receptor beta chains from the same sample are listed, as sequenced in a study of blood T cells in healthy people across ages. Together with a sample-barcoded 5' primer, a J-beta primer mix was included in a second PCR lasting roughly 7 to 11 cycles. TCRdb re-derived calls from the 5' RACE reads in MiXCR, one entry per CDR3 protein. The sample carries approximately 810,000 distinct CDR3 sequences, 29% recorded once. Sequencing was done on a sample of blood. Receptors originate from a woman over 75 in good health.

V usage is TRBV5-5 and J usage is TRBJ1-2, with D possibly matching TRBD1 (5 bases). The germline V and J ends were trimmed by 5 bases and 5 bases, with 19 bases remaining between them. This CDR3 has 15 residues. Germline V gene lookup returns CDR1 SGHKS and CDR2 YYEKEE (reference sequence). The CDR3 is CASSFGAGSDYGYTF. The CDR3 DNA sequence: TGTGCCAGCAGTTTTGGAGCAGGGAGTGATTATGGCTACACCTTC.

This clonotype appeared a few times. The chain links TRBV12-3 or TRBV12-4 to TRBJ1-1; D unresolved. The CDR3 has 12 amino acids. V was clipped by 3 bases and J by 7 bases, with 9 bases between them. As DNA, the CDR3 is TGTGCCAGCAGTTTTCCGGGAATTGAAGCTTTCTTT. The encoded protein is CASSFPGIEAFF.

This clonotype was seen only a few times. CDR3 DNA sequence: TGTGCCAGCTCACCACAATTTCGGGGCTGGAGCGGTGGCTACACCTTC. Translated: CASSPQFRGWSGGYTF. The chain links TRBV18 to TRBJ1-2; possibly TRBD1 for D (5 bases). Germline V gene data show CDR1 as KGHSH and CDR2 as LQKENI. The V and J ends lost 1 base and 7 bases respectively, with 19 bases between them. This CDR3 is built from 16 residues.

This clonotype was recorded a few times. Just one base apart from a much larger clone, this may be a read error. DNA for the CDR3: TGTGCCAGCAGTCCCCAACCTACGGGACTAGAGTTCGATGAGCAGTACTTC. Translation: CASSPQPTGLEFDEQYF. The chain links TRBV27 to TRBJ2-5; 8 nucleotides line up with TRBD2. Germline trimming cut 5 bases from V and 11 bases from J; bases unmatched to any gene: 22. Per the germline V gene, CDR1 is MNHEY and CDR2 is SMNVEV (reference sequence). The length of the CDR3 is 17 residues.

The chain uses TRBV3-1 and TRBJ1-2; TRBD1 aligns across 12 bases. The CDR3 is 16 amino acids. V lost 1 base and J lost 5; bases outside the gene matches: 5. Germline loops: CDR1 LGHDT, CDR2 YNNKEL (reference sequence). CDR3 loop: CASSQVGQGAWYGYTF. The CDR3 DNA reads TGTGCCAGCAGCCAAGTGGGACAGGGGGCTTGGTATGGCTACACCTTC.

This clonotype was seen more than once but under ten times. The rearrangement joins TRBV11-2 to TRBJ2-4; the match to TRBD2 covers 14 bases. The V segment lost 5 bases and the J segment 0 bases; nucleotides outside the gene matches: 9. This CDR3 is 19 amino acids long. Germline V gene lookup returns CDR1 SGHAT and CDR2 FQNNGV. CDR3 sequence reads: CASSQRLAGGELAKNIQYF. DNA of the CDR3: TGTGCCAGCAGCCAAAGACTAGCGGGGGGGGAACTAGCCAAAAACATTCAGTACTTC.

This clonotype has a count of ten or more. The rearrangement links TRBV5-1 to TRBJ1-2, with 9 positions matching TRBD1. CDR3 size: 15 residues. V was pared by 5 bases and J by 4 bases, with 9 bases of the junction left unmatched. Germline CDR1 and CDR2: SGHRS and YFSETQ. The CDR3 sequence: CASRPVQGAPYGYTF. The CDR3 DNA sequence: TGCGCCAGCAGGCCCGTACAGGGGGCCCCCTATGGCTACACCTTC. Full variable domain (rest looked up from reference TRBV5-1 and TRBJ1-2): KAGVTQTPRYLIKTRGQQVTLSCSPISGHRSVSWYQQTPGQGLQFLFEYFSETQRNKGNFPGRFSGRQFSNSRSEMNVSTLELGDSALYLCASRPVQGAPYGYTFGSGTRLTVV.